This TCR beta chain stems from a study of blood T cell repertoires in COVID-19. Study information: COVID-19 samples from acute and convalescent phases originated in the United States, Italy and Spain.

The protocol was immunoSEQ multiplex PCR, while the TCRdb copy is restricted to in-frame clones and leaves out a portion. Altogether about 170,000 clones are present, 86% being singletons, with the ten largest covering approximately 10%. This clone showed up just a few times. At the DNA level, this CDR3 is encoded by other sequences in the same sample as well. The material sequenced was peripheral blood. This sequence originates from a woman aged 55-70 years with COVID-19, enrolled during active disease.

This CDR3 is CASSVGSSYNSPLHF. In nucleotides, the CDR3 is TGTGCCAGCAGCGTAGGGAGCTCCTATAATTCACCCCTCCACTTT. V and J are TRBV9 and TRBJ1-6, with D uncertain. V gave up 0 bases and J gave up 0 bases, with 4 bases separating them. Germline loops: CDR1 SGDLS, CDR2 YYNGEE. The CDR3 sequence is 15 residues long.